This T cell receptor (beta chain) was retrieved from a study of cytotoxic CD8 clonotypes in ibrutinib-treated CLL. Study background: Among patients, around 24 responded partially and 2 completely; some 15 then stayed remitted and around 12 progressed after median about 68 months. Study-wide points: Rising at ibrutinib response, clonality subsequently fell back toward baseline at progression.

Trimming pared 4 bases from V and 11 bases from J, leaving 20 bases between. Germline lookup yields CDR1 MNHNS and CDR2 SASEGT. The CDR3 runs to 14 residues. Depths of 1 in 200,000 to 1 in 1 million T cells were the sequencing target. The assay was immunoSEQ multiplex PCR, and TCRdb's table has in-frame clones only and misses some. The sample carries about 130,000 clones, 60% to 85% recorded once. This clone has a single count. Antigen specificity is unknown. Specimen: PBMCs, collected after 24 months of ibrutinib treatment. The rearrangement links TRBV6-1 to TRBJ1-2; tentatively, D is TRBD1 (5 bases). This receptor was obtained from a human donor with chronic lymphocytic leukemia. CDR3 coding DNA: TGTGCCAGCAGTGCCCCCGGGGCACCGGGGGGATACACCTTC. Amino acids: CASSAPGAPGGYTF.